This passage covers 17 T cell receptor beta chains from one sample sequenced in a study of OX40 agonist ivuxolimab in advanced cancers. The repertoire was sequenced with immunoSEQ multiplex PCR; TCRdb's copy has only in-frame clones and lacks some. The sample records around 63,000 clones, 85% to 90% being singletons. The sample consisted of CD4+ or CD8+ T cells sorted from blood, taken in a trial of the OX40 agonist ivuxolimab. Every receptor here comes from an adult with an advanced solid tumor such as melanoma, head and neck, liver or kidney cancer.

This chain joins TRBV5-1 and TRBJ2-5, with D unclear. V dropped 0 bases and J dropped 5 bases, with 11 bases sitting between them. CDR1 SGHRS and CDR2 YFSETQ come from the germline V gene. This CDR3 region has 14 residues. CDR3 sequence reads: CASSLVSPPETQYF. In DNA form, the CDR3 reads TGCGCCAGCAGCTTGGTGTCCCCCCCGGAGACCCAGTACTTC.

This clone was seen a single time. The V call is TRBV27, the J call TRBJ2-1, with D perhaps matching TRBD2 (5 bases). The V and J ends lost 3 bases and 9 bases respectively, with 12 bases between them. Germline V gene data show CDR1 as MNHEY and CDR2 as SMNVEV (reference sequence). The CDR3 has 13 residues. This chain's CDR3 is CASSFQTRGEQFF. The CDR3, as DNA: TGTGCCAGCAGTTTCCAAACTAGAGGTGAGCAGTTCTTC.

The chain recombines TRBV28 with TRBJ2-3, with unresolved D. V was shortened by 2 bases and J by 3 bases, with 6 bases between the two germline ends. This CDR3 has 13 residues. Germline CDR1 is MDHEN and CDR2 is SYDVKM. The CDR3 spells CASSLTATDTQYF. The CDR3 nucleotides are TGTGCCAGCAGTTTAACCGCGACAGATACGCAGTATTTT.

This chain links TRBV9 with TRBJ2-5; maybe TRBD2 (5 bases). This CDR3 region has 14 residues. CDR1 is SGDLS, CDR2 YYNGEE, per germline. V lost 0 bases and J lost 2, with 8 bases in between. The CDR3, as DNA: TGTGCCAGCAGCGTAGGAGGGAATCAAGAGACCCAGTACTTC. The encoded protein is CASSVGGNQETQYF.

The chain combines TRBV19 with TRBJ2-5, with TRBD1 matching 7 bases. V was pared by 5 bases and J by 1 base, with 4 bases of the junction left unmatched. CDR1 and CDR2 (germline): LNHDA, SQIVND (reference sequence). The CDR3 sequence is 14 residues long. The CDR3 nucleotides read TGTGCCAGTAGTCCCCGGGACAGCCAAGAGACCCAGTACTTC. This translates into CASSPRDSQETQYF.

The chain uses TRBV6-5 and TRBJ2-7; 7 nucleotides line up with TRBD1. The CDR3 loop spans 13 amino acids. Germline V gene lookup returns CDR1 MNHEY and CDR2 SVGAGI. Germline trimming cut 4 bases from V and 6 bases from J; bases unmatched to any gene: 6. CDR3 DNA: TGTGCCAGCAGTTCAAGGGACAGTGTCGAGCAGTACTTC. Amino acid sequence: CASSSRDSVEQYF.

This clone occurred once. This chain links TRBV2 with TRBJ2-2; TRBD2 matches at 8 bases. Per germline, CDR1 SNHLY and CDR2 FYNNEI. CDR3 length: 14 amino acids. J was trimmed by 6 bases and V by 6 bases; bases with no gene match: 6. The DNA of the CDR3 is TGTGCCAGCAGCTTAGCGGGGAAAGCCGGGGAGCTGTTTTTT. Protein: CASSLAGKAGELFF.

The chain is built from TRBV15 and TRBJ1-6, with a weak D call TRBD1 (5 bases). CDR3 length: 16 amino acids. Looked up from germline, CDR1 is LNHNV and CDR2 is YYDKDF (reference sequence). Trimming shortened V by 1 base and J by 7 bases, and 14 bases separated the two germline ends. This CDR3 is CATSRGGLEVNSPLHF. The CDR3 bases are TGTGCCACCAGCAGAGGGGGCCTAGAGGTGAATTCACCCCTCCACTTT.

This clone has a single count. This chain joins TRBV6-5 and TRBJ1-3; D not certain. This CDR3 spans 12 amino acids. V lost 6 bases and J 1 base, leaving 4 bases between the germline ends. CDR1 MNHEY and CDR2 SVGAGI come from the germline V gene. The CDR3 here is CASRSSGNTIYF. In DNA form, the CDR3 reads TGTGCCAGCAGATCTTCTGGAAACACCATATATTTT.

This clone was observed once. The chain joins TRBV23-1 to TRBJ2-3, with 8 bases matching TRBD2. TRBV23-1 is flagged as an ORF with uncertain function. The CDR3 consists of 18 residues. V trimming: 4 bases; J trimming: 5 bases; junction bases outside the gene matches: 17. The CDR3 here is CASSLQGGSGGKIDTQYF. CDR3 DNA: TGCGCCAGCAGTCTCCAAGGGGGAAGCGGGGGAAAGATAGATACGCAGTATTTT.

V gene TRBV10-1 combines with J gene TRBJ2-7; D unresolved. CDR3 length: 13 amino acids. Trimming shortened V by 4 bases and J by 3 bases, and 10 bases separated the two germline ends. CDR1 is WNHNN, CDR2 SYGVQD, per germline (reference sequence). CDR3 DNA sequence: TGCGCCAGCAGTGGAGTCGCCGGCTACGAGCAGTACTTC. As protein: CASSGVAGYEQYF.

CDR3 amino acids: CASSKRAEEAYGYTF. In nucleotides, the CDR3 is TGTGCCAGCAGCAAAAGGGCAGAAGAGGCCTATGGCTACACCTTC. V usage is TRBV21-1 and J usage is TRBJ1-2. TRBV21-1 is annotated as a pseudogene. This CDR3 has 15 amino acids.

The rearrangement uses TRBV7-8 and TRBJ1-4; weak D call: TRBD1 (5 bases). The CDR3 contains 15 residues. The V end lost 6 bases, the J end lost 8 bases, and 19 bases lay between the germline ends. Germline CDR1 is SGHVS and CDR2 is FQNEAQ. The CDR3 loop reads CASRASRTWDEKLFF. In DNA, the CDR3 is TGTGCCAGCAGAGCTAGTAGGACGTGGGACGAAAAACTGTTTTTT.

The chain couples TRBV9 to TRBJ1-2; D unresolved. V was trimmed by 0 bases and J by 2 bases, leaving 8 bases between them. CDR1 and CDR2 from the germline V gene are SGDLS and YYNGEE. The CDR3 runs to 14 residues. The CDR3 region has the DNA TGTGCCAGCAGCGTAGTAACTAGCAACTATGGCTACACCTTC. Residues: CASSVVTSNYGYTF.

The chain employs TRBV7-7 and TRBJ2-3, with 7 bases lining up with TRBD2. CDR1 and CDR2 from the germline V gene are SSHAT and FNYEAQ (reference sequence). The CDR3 is made up of 14 amino acids. CDR3 loop: CATSRGVAGDTQYF. DNA for the CDR3: TGTGCTACCTCGAGAGGGGTAGCGGGAGATACGCAGTATTTT. Filled out from reference TRBV7-7 and TRBJ2-3, the complete variable domain reads GAGVSQSPRYKVTKRGQDVTLRCDPISSHATLYWYQQALGQGPEFLTYFNYEAQPDKSGLPSDRFSAERPEGSISTLTIQRTEQRDSAMYRCATSRGVAGDTQYFGPGTRLTVL.

The V call is TRBV28, the J call TRBJ2-7; 9 bases align to TRBD1. V dropped 6 bases and J dropped 3; count of bases not matched to a gene: 12. CDR3 length: 16 amino acids. From germline, CDR1 is MDHEN and CDR2 SYDVKM. The DNA of the CDR3 is TGTGCCAGCAGGGCAACTCCGGGACAGGGCTACTACGAGCAGTACTTC. Translation gives CASRATPGQGYYEQYF. Looking up the rest from reference TRBV28 and TRBJ2-7 gives the full variable domain: DVKVTQSSRYLVKRTGEKVFLECVQDMDHENMFWYRQDPGLGLRLIYFSYDVKMKEKGDIPEGYSVSREKKERFSLILESASTNQTSMYLCASRATPGQGYYEQYFGPGTRLTVT.

The chain has TRBV11-2 and TRBJ1-1; 7 nucleotides match TRBD1. The CDR3 has 13 residues. The germline gives CDR1 SGHAT, CDR2 FQNNGV. V was clipped by 5 bases and J by 7 bases; unmatched bases: 7. CDR3 protein: CASSQTRTGEAFF. The CDR3 DNA follows: TGTGCCAGCAGCCAGACCCGGACAGGTGAAGCTTTCTTT.